The source of this TCR beta chain is a study of blood T cell repertoires in COVID-19 (dated by TCRdb to 2019 to 2021). A note on the overall study: Collaborator samples came from the United States, Italy and Spain and covered acute and convalescent phases of COVID-19. The material from the prospective study consisted of cDNA or gDNA derived from T cells, B-cell-depleted T cells, or PBMCs. Subjects who had been exposed to COVID-19, were actively infected with it, or had recovered from it provided the deeply sampled blood TCRbeta repertoires that made up the dataset. The repertoires were released in a freely available public database meant as a resource for research on the immune response to SARS-CoV-2. Samples came from the ongoing ImmuneRACE study (first 160 participants) plus 1,254 subjects from 6 global collaborators. Nearly every sample came with metadata listing a de-identified subject ID, COVID-19 status, age in years and sex. Where available, HLA class I and class II types were taken from metadata supplied by the sample provider and were not determined by assay-based typing. The research as a whole found: Clinical and demographic metadata were provided uncurated, with the amount varying by source and participant.

Counted from cysteine to phenylalanine, this CDR3 has 15 amino acids. Just CDR3 DNA is preserved here, 45 bases in frame from base 1. The germline V gene gives CDR1 as SGDLS and CDR2 as YYNGEE. At the junction V is shortened by 0 bases and J by 6 bases; bases outside the gene matches: 5. TCRbeta CDR3 regions were amplified from genomic DNA using the immunoSEQ Assay, a bias-controlled multiplex PCR. The original pipeline was this. Within the assay, amplification of reference gene primers was used to estimate how many nucleated cells each sample contained. To quantify the absolute abundance of each unique TCRbeta CDR3 rearrangement, sequence reads were collapsed and filtered. For each sample, productive Simpson clonality was calculated as the square root of Simpson's diversity index over productive rearrangements. The table was pulled from immuneACCESS by TCRdb, which kept in-frame rearrangements only. Such tables lose some clones; where checked, under half of the loss comes from unresolved V genes, and the rest has no known cause. V and J calls and clone size come straight from that table; D and trimming were deduced from the DNA. The sample table contains roughly 310,000 clones; only one count was recorded for approximately 89% of them. Over 9% of the sample goes to the ten largest clones.

This clone was counted once. There is no known antigen for this receptor. The record has no base qualities; no much larger clone is one base away. In the prospective study, participants were roughly 18 to 100 years old, resided in about two dozen geographic areas of the United States, and were enrolled through a virtual design. To assign participants to cohorts, the prospective study relied on clinical history that participants themselves reported in a screening survey and a study questionnaire. For ImmuneRACE Cohort 3, a participant was defined as recovered based on two consecutive negative NP/OP PCR tests, clearance by a healthcare professional, or resolution of symptoms. In the prospective study, mobile phlebotomists collected whole blood, serum and a nasopharyngeal or oropharyngeal swab from each participant. Prospective study participants could optionally give additional blood draws and questionnaires over an approximately two-month period. Before DNA extraction, blood samples from the prospective study were shipped at room temperature or frozen.

This sequence originates from a woman in her forties who had recovered from COVID-19. The sample comprised PBMCs or T cells enriched from blood (not recorded which). Recombination linked TRBV9 to TRBJ2-1; a stretch of 8 junction bases matches TRBD1. The bases read TGTGCCAGCAGCGTAGAAGGACAGGGTACCAATGAGCAGTTCTTC. It translates to CASSVEGQGTNEQFF.